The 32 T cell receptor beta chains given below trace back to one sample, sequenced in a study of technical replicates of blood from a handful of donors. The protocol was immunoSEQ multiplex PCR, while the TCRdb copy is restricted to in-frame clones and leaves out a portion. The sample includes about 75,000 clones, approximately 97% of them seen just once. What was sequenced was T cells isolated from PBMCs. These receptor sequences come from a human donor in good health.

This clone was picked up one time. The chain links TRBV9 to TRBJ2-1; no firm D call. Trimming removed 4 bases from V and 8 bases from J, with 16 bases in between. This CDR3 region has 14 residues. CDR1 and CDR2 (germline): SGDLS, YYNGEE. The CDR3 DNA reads TGTGCCAGCAGCACGGGTTCTGGATTATATGAGCAGTTCTTC. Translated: CASSTGSGLYEQFF.

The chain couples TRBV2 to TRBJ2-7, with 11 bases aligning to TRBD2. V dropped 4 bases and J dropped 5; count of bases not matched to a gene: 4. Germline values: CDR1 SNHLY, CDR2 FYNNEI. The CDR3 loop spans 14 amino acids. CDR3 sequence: CASSVLAGVDEQYF. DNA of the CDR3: TGTGCCAGCAGTGTACTAGCGGGAGTAGACGAGCAGTACTTC.

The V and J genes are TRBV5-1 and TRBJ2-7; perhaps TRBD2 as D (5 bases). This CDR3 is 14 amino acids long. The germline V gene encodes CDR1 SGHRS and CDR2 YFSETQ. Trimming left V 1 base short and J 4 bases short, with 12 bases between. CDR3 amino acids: CASSLSLREYEQYF. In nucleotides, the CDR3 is TGCGCCAGCAGCTTGTCTTTGAGGGAGTACGAGCAGTACTTC.

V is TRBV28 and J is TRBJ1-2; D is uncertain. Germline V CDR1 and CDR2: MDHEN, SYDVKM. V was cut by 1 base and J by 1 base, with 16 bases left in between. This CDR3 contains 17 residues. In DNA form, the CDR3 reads TGTGCCAGCAGTTTATCCCCCAGAGGGCTCCTTAACTATGGCTACACCTTC. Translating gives CASSLSPRGLLNYGYTF.

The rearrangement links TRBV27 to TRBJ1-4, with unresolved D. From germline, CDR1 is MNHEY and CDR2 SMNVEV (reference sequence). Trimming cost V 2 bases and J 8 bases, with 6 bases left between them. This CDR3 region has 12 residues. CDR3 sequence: CASSLGGEKLFF. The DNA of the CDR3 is TGTGCCAGCAGTTTAGGAGGGGAAAAACTGTTTTTT.

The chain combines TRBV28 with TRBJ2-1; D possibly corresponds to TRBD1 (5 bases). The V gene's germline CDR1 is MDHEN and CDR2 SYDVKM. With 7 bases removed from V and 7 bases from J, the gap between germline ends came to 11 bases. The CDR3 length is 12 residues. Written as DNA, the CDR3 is TGTGCCAGCAATCCAGGGTTTAATGAGCAGTTCTTC. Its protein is CASNPGFNEQFF.

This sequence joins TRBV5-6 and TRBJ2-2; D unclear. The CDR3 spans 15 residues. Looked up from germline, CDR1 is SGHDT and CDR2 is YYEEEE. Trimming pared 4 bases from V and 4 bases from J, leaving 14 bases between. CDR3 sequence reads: CASSPFFFRTGELFF. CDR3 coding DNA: TGTGCCAGCAGCCCGTTTTTTTTTCGCACCGGGGAGCTGTTTTTT.

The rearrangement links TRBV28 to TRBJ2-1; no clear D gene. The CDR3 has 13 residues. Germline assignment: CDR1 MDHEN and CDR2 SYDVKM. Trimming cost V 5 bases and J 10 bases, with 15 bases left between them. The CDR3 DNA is TGTGCCAGCAGTGCCCCCCGTGCGAGGGAGCAGTTCTTC. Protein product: CASSAPRAREQFF. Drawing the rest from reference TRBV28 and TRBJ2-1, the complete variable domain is DVKVTQSSRYLVKRTGEKVFLECVQDMDHENMFWYRQDPGLGLRLIYFSYDVKMKEKGDIPEGYSVSREKKERFSLILESASTNQTSMYLCASSAPRAREQFFGPGTRLTVL.

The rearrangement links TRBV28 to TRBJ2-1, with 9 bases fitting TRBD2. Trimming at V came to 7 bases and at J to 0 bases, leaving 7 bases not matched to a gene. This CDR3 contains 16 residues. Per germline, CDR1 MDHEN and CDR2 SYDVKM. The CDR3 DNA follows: TGTGCCAGCAATCCTAGCGGGGTTAGCTCCTACAATGAGCAGTTCTTC. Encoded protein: CASNPSGVSSYNEQFF.

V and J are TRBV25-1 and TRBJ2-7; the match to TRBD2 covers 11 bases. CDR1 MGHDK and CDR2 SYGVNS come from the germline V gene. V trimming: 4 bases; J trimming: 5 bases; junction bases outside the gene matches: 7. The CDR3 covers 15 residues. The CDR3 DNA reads TGTGCCAGCAGTGCCTCGACTAGCGGGGACAACGAGCAGTACTTC. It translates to CASSASTSGDNEQYF.

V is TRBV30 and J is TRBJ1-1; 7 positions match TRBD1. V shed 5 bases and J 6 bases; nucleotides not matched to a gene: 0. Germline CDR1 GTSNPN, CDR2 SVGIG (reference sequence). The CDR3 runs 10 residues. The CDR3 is CAWDRAEAFF. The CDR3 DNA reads TGTGCCTGGGACAGGGCTGAAGCTTTCTTT. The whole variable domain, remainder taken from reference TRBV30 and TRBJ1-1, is SQTIHQWPATLVQPVGSPLSLECTVEGTSNPNLYWYRQAAGRGLQLLFYSVGIGQISSEVPQNLSASRPQDRQFILSSKKLLLSDSGFYLCAWDRAEAFFGQGTRLTVV.

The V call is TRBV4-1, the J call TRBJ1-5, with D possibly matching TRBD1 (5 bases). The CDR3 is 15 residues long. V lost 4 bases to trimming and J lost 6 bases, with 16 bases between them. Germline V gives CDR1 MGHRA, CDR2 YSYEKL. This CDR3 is CASSPSDKLGQPQHF. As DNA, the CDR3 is TGCGCCAGCAGCCCCTCGGACAAGCTTGGTCAGCCCCAGCATTTT.

Here the CDR3 reads CASSLGSLGNSDTQYF. The CDR3 DNA reads as TGTGCCAGCAGCTTAGGGAGTCTCGGAAACTCAGATACGCAGTATTTT. The chain employs TRBV7-9 and TRBJ2-3; D remains unclear. The CDR3 totals 16 residues. V was pared by 1 base and J by 4 bases, with 15 bases between. The V gene's germline CDR1 is SEHNR and CDR2 FQNEAQ (reference sequence).

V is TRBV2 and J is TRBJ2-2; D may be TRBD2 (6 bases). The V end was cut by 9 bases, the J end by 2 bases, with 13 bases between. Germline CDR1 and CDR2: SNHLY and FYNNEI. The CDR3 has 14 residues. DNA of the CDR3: TGTGCCAGGGGGGGTGGGGACAACACCGGGGAGCTGTTTTTT. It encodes CARGGGDNTGELFF.

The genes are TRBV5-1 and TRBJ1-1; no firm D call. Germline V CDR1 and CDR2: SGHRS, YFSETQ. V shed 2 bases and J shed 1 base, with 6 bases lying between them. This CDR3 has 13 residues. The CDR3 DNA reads TGCGCCAGCAGCTTCACCGGGAACACTGAAGCTTTCTTT. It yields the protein CASSFTGNTEAFF. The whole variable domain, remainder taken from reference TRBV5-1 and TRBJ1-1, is KAGVTQTPRYLIKTRGQQVTLSCSPISGHRSVSWYQQTPGQGLQFLFEYFSETQRNKGNFPGRFSGRQFSNSRSEMNVSTLELGDSALYLCASSFTGNTEAFFGQGTRLTVV.

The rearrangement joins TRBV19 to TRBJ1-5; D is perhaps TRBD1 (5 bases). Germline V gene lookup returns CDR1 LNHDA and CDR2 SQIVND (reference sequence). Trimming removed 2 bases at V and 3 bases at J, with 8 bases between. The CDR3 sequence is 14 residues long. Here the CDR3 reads CASSISGNNQPQHF. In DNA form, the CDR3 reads TGTGCCAGTAGTATATCAGGGAACAATCAGCCCCAGCATTTT.

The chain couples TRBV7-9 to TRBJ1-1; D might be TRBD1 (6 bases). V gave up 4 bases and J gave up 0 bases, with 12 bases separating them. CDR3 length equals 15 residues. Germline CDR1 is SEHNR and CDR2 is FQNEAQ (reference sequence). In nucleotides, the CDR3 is TGTGCCAGCAGCTGGGGGGGCGGTCTGAACACTGAAGCTTTCTTT. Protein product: CASSWGGGLNTEAFF.

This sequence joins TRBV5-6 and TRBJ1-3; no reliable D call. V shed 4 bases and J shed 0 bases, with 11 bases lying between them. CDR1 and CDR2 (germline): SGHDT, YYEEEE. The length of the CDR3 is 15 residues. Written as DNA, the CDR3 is TGTGCCAGCAGCAACCTAGAAATCTCTGGAAACACCATATATTTT. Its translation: CASSNLEISGNTIYF. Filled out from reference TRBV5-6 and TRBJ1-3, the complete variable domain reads DAGVTQSPTHLIKTRGQQVTLRCSPKSGHDTVSWYQQALGQGPQFIFQYYEEEERQRGNFPDRFSGHQFPNYSSELNVNALLLGDSALYLCASSNLEISGNTIYFGEGSWLTVV.

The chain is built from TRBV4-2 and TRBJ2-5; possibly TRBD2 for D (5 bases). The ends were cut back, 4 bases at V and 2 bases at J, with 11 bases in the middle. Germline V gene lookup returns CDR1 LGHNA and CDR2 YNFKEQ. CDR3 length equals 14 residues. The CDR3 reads CASSLGEWQETQYF. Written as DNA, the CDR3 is TGTGCCAGCAGCCTTGGGGAGTGGCAAGAGACCCAGTACTTC.

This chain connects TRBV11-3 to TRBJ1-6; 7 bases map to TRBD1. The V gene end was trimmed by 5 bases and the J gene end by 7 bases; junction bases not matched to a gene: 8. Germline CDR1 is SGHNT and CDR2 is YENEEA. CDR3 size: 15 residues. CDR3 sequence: CASSLKQGTNSPLHF. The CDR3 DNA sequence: TGTGCCAGCAGCCTTAAACAGGGGACCAATTCACCCCTCCACTTT. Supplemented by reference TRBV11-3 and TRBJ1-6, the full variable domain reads EAGVVQSPRYKIIEKKQPVAFWCNPISGHNTLYWYLQNLGQGPELLIRYENEEAVDDSQLPKDRFSAERLKGVDSTLKIQPAELGDSAVYLCASSLKQGTNSPLHFGNGTRLTVT.

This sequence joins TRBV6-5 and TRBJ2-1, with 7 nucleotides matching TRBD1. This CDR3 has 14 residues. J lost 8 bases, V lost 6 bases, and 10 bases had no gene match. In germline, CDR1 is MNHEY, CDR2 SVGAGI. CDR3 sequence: CASSRFKGGYEQFF. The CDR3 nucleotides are TGTGCCAGCAGCCGATTTAAAGGGGGCTATGAGCAGTTCTTC.

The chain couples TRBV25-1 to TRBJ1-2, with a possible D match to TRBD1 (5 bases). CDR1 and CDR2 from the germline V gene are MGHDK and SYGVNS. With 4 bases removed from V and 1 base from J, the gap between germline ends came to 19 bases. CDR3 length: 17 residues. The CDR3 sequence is CASSGGGSGHLNYGYTF. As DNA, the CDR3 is TGTGCCAGCAGTGGGGGGGGGTCGGGCCACCTTAACTATGGCTACACCTTC.

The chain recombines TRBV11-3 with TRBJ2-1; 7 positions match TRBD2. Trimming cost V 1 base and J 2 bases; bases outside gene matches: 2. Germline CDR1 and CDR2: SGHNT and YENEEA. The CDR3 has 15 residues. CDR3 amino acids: CASSLVRGAYNEQFF. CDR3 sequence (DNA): TGTGCCAGCAGCTTAGTCCGGGGGGCCTACAATGAGCAGTTCTTC.

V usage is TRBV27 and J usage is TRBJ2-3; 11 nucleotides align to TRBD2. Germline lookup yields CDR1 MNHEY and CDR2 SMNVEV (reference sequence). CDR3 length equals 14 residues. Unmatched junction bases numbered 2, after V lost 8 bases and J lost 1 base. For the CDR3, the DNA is TGTGCCAGCGGGACTAGCGGAGGCACAGATACGCAGTATTTT. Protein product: CASGTSGGTDTQYF.

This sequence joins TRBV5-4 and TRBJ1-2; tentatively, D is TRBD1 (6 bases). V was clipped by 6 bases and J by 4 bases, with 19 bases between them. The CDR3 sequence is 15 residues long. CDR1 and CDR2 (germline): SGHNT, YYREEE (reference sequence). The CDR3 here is CASTGVVTGSYGYTF. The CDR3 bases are TGTGCCAGCACCGGGGTCGTTACAGGGAGCTATGGCTACACCTTC.

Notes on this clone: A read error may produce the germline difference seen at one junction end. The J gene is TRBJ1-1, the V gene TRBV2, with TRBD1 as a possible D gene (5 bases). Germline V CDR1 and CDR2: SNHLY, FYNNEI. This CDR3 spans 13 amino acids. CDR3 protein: CASTETGNTEAFF. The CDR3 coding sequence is TGTGCCAGCACTGAAACAGGGAACACTGAAGCTTTCTTT.

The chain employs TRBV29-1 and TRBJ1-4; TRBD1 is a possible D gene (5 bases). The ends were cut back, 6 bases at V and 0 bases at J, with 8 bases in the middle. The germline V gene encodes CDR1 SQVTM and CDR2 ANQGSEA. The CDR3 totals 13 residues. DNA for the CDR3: TGCAGCGTCGGACACTCAACTAATGAAAAACTGTTTTTT. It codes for CSVGHSTNEKLFF.

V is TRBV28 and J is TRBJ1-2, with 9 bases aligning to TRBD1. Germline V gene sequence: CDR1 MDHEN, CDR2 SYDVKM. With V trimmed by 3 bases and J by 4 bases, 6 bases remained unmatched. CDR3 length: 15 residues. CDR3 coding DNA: TGTGCCAGCAGTTTGCCGGACAGGGGTGGCTATGGCTACACCTTC. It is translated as CASSLPDRGGYGYTF.

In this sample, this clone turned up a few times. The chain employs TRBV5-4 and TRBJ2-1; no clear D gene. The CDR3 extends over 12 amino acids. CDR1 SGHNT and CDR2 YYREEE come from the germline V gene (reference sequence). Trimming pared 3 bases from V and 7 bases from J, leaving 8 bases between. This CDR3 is CASSSLGNEQFF. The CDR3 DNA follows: TGTGCCAGCAGCTCCCTCGGGAATGAGCAGTTCTTC. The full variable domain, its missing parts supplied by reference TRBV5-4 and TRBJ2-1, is ETGVTQSPTHLIKTRGQQVTLRCSSQSGHNTVSWYQQALGQGPQFIFQYYREEENGRGNFPPRFSGLQFPNYSSELNVNALELDDSALYLCASSSLGNEQFFGPGTRLTVL.

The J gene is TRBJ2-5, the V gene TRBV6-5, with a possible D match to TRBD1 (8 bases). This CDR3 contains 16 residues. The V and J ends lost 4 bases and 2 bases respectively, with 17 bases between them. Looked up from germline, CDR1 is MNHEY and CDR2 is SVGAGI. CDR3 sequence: CASSFTGGGIQETQYF. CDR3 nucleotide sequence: TGTGCCAGCAGTTTCACAGGGGGAGGGATACAAGAGACCCAGTACTTC.

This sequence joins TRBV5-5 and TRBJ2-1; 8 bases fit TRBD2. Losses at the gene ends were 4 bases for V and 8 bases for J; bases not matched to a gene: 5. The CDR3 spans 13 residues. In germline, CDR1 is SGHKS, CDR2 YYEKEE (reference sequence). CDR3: CASSDREGYEQFF. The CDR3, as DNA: TGTGCCAGCAGCGATCGGGAGGGCTATGAGCAGTTCTTC.

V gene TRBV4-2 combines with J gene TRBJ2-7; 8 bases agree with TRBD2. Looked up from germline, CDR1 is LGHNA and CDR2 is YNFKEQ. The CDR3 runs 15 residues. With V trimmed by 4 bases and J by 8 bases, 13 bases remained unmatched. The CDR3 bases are TGTGCCAGCAGCCCAACCGGGACTAGTCATTCTCAGCAGTACTTC. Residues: CASSPTGTSHSQQYF.